The clone carrying this T cell receptor (beta chain) has a handful of counts. Its antigen is currently unknown. The CDR3 totals 15 residues. CDR1 is SGHTA and CDR2 is FQGNSA in the germline V gene. Trimming stripped 5 bases from V and 5 bases from J, with 18 bases between. MiXCR, run by TCRdb on the 5' RACE reads, gives a single entry per CDR3 protein. The table records around 370,000 distinct CDR3 sequences, around 21% of them present only once. These data originate in a study of T-cell memory formation after mild COVID-19. Study-wide findings and caveats: Among CD4+ contracting clones, most were CM and EM, and CD8+ ones EMRA.

The V call is TRBV7-2, the J call TRBJ2-5, with a weak D call TRBD2 (6 bases). This TCR was sampled from an adult woman who had mild COVID-19 (a few samples of this study predate the infection). Cell type and time point are not known. Sequenced sample: PBMCs or a T cell subset sorted from them (not recorded which). CDR3 in amino acids: CASSRRAGGGETQYF. CDR3 nucleotide sequence: TGTGCCAGCAGCCGGAGGGCGGGTGGTGGTGAGACCCAGTACTTC.